The 31 T cell receptor beta chains below come from one sample, sequenced in a study of shared clonotypes between healthy human individuals. TCRdb's copy holds only in-frame clones and misses some; the assay was immunoSEQ multiplex PCR. Of approximately 470,000 clones in the sample, over 70% are singletons; the top ten hold roughly 12%. Source material: PBMCs. These receptors were collected from a woman aged 35 to 49 in good health. Some clones in this sample may be carry-over from other donors' samples.

As concerns this clone: The junction shows a germline mismatch at one end, possibly a read error. J is TRBJ2-3 and V is TRBV7-7; D not certain. The length of the CDR3 is 14 residues. The germline gives CDR1 SSHAT, CDR2 FNYEAQ (reference sequence). CDR3 DNA: TGTGCTAGCAGCTTAAGAGAGGCCACAGATACGCAGTATTTT. Protein sequence: CASSLREATDTQYF.

This clone was recorded at least ten times. The chain couples TRBV12-2 to TRBJ2-1. TRBV12-2 is flagged as a pseudogene. This CDR3 has 14 amino acids. The CDR3: CASRLGRDNGVQFF. CDR3 DNA: TGTGCAAGTCGCTTAGGGAGGGACAACGGAGTGCAGTTCTTC.

The sample holds one count of this clone. The genes are TRBV18 and TRBJ2-7, with TRBD2 as a possible D gene (6 bases). The CDR3 loop spans 15 amino acids. Germline V gene sequence: CDR1 KGHSH, CDR2 LQKENI. V was clipped by 3 bases and J by 1 base, with 13 bases between them. The CDR3 DNA reads TGTGCCAGCTCACCCGCGGGGTCCCCTTCCTACGAGCAGTACTTC. It is translated as CASSPAGSPSYEQYF.

This chain connects TRBV11-1 to TRBJ2-1, with D possibly matching TRBD2 (6 bases). The CDR3 is made up of 15 amino acids. Looked up from germline, CDR1 is SGHAT and CDR2 is FQDESV (reference sequence). The ends were cut back, 5 bases at V and 6 bases at J, with 17 bases in the middle. CDR3 sequence reads: CASSPLGGAPNEQFF. The CDR3 DNA is TGTGCCAGCAGCCCCCTTGGCGGGGCCCCCAATGAGCAGTTCTTC.

Points on this clone: It differs at one base from a far larger clone, so likely a read error. The V gene is TRBV10-2, the J gene TRBJ2-7, with D perhaps TRBD1 (5 bases). Per germline, CDR1 WSHSY and CDR2 SAAADI. The CDR3 is 13 amino acids. The CDR3 sequence is CVSRIRTNYEQYF. The DNA for the CDR3 is TGCGTCAGCAGAATTAGGACAAACTACGAGCAGTACTTC.

As regards this clone: It is likely a read error: a sequence one base away is far more abundant. The chain combines TRBV4-2 with TRBJ2-2; 9 nucleotides line up with TRBD2. The ends lost 3 bases at V and 1 base at J; junction bases unmatched: 9. Looked up from germline, CDR1 is LGHNA and CDR2 is YNFKEQ. The CDR3 runs to 18 residues. This chain's CDR3 is CASSQGPGLALNTGELFF. The CDR3, as DNA: TGTGCCAGCAGCCAGGGGCCGGGACTAGCTTTGAACACCGGGGAGCTGTTTTTT.

The chain carries TRBV7-3 and TRBJ2-6, with D possibly TRBD1 on 5 matching bases. V gave up 5 bases and J gave up 0 bases, with 11 bases separating them. The CDR3 is 16 amino acids. CDR1 is SGHTA, CDR2 FQGTGA, per germline. CDR3 bases: TGTGCCAGCAGCATAGGGGTTCCCTCTGGGGCCAACGTCCTGACTTTC. It specifies CASSIGVPSGANVLTF.

J is TRBJ1-5 and V is TRBV28, with D possibly being TRBD1 (6 bases). Looked up from germline, CDR1 is MDHEN and CDR2 is SYDVKM. Trimming pared 8 bases from V and 3 bases from J, leaving 23 bases between. CDR3 length: 17 residues. The CDR3 loop is CASVGGQGRFINQPQHF. In DNA form, the CDR3 reads TGTGCCAGCGTTGGGGGGCAGGGAAGGTTTATCAATCAGCCCCAGCATTTT.

Notes on this clone: A far larger clone is just one base off, so this is likely a read error. The V and J genes are TRBV29-1 and TRBJ1-1; 12 nucleotides match TRBD1. The CDR3 consists of 15 residues. CDR1 and CDR2 (germline): SQVTM, ANQGSEA. The CDR3 sequence is CSVSPVGQGATKAFF. The CDR3 region has the DNA TGCAGCGTTTCCCCCGTGGGACAGGGGGCCACTAAAGCTTTCTTT.

Details on this clone: Additional DNA sequences in this sample encode the identical CDR3. This chain uses TRBV19 with TRBJ1-5; 10 bases align to TRBD1. J was trimmed by 6 bases and V by 5 bases; bases with no gene match: 1. This CDR3 spans 13 amino acids. In germline, CDR1 is LNHDA, CDR2 SQIVND (reference sequence). The CDR3 DNA is TGTGCCAGTAGTGGGACAGGGGTTCAGCCCCAGCATTTT. This sequence encodes CASSGTGVQPQHF.

This clone was observed a few times. The chain couples TRBV4-2 to TRBJ2-1; 9 bases fit TRBD2. Trimming removed 4 bases from V and 5 bases from J; junction bases left unmatched: 6. The length of the CDR3 is 15 residues. Germline CDR1 and CDR2: LGHNA and YNFKEQ. The DNA for the CDR3 is TGTGCCAGCAGCCGGCGCTTAGCGGGAGACAATGAGCAGTTCTTC. The encoded protein is CASSRRLAGDNEQFF.

V gene TRBV18 combines with J gene TRBJ2-5; 8 nucleotides align to TRBD2. Germline-derived CDR1 and CDR2 are KGHSH and LQKENI. The junction had 7 bases not matched to a gene; V was cut back by 6 bases and J by 4 bases. The CDR3 is 14 residues long. CDR3 nucleotides: TGTGCCAGCTCGTCAGCGGGAGTGGTAGAGACCCAGTACTTC. Its protein is CASSSAGVVETQYF.

The chain uses TRBV11-2 and TRBJ1-2, with D possibly TRBD1 on 5 matching bases. The CDR3 runs 15 residues. Trimming pared 6 bases from V and 5 bases from J, leaving 19 bases between. Looked up from germline, CDR1 is SGHAT and CDR2 is FQNNGV. The CDR3 reads CASSRTGTLDYGYTF. Written as DNA, the CDR3 is TGTGCCAGCAGTCGTACCGGGACTTTGGATTATGGCTACACCTTC.

The rearrangement links TRBV7-2 to TRBJ1-1, with D perhaps matching TRBD1 (5 bases). V was cut by 3 bases and J by 4 bases, with 9 bases left in between. This CDR3 is 13 amino acids long. The germline V gene encodes CDR1 SGHTA and CDR2 FQGNSA. The CDR3 DNA is TGTGCCAGCAGCTTCAACAGGTTCACTGAAGCTTTCTTT. Amino acids: CASSFNRFTEAFF.

As regards this clone: Since a far larger clone is one base different, this is likely a read error. The chain is built from TRBV2 and TRBJ2-6; D is possibly TRBD1 (6 bases). CDR3 length: 17 amino acids. Germline lookup yields CDR1 SNHLY and CDR2 FYNNEI. The ends were cut back, 6 bases at V and 2 bases at J, with 17 bases in the middle. This CDR3 reads CASSGSRGNTGANVLTF. The CDR3 DNA reads as TGTGCCAGCAGCGGCTCCAGGGGAAATACTGGGGCCAACGTCCTGACTTTC.

This chain joins TRBV10-1 and TRBJ2-7; D is uncertain. From germline, CDR1 is WNHNN and CDR2 SYGVQD (reference sequence). The germline V and J ends were trimmed by 11 bases and 4 bases, with 21 bases remaining between them. This CDR3 has 14 residues. The CDR3 loop is CADPTAPVGYEQYF. The CDR3 region has the DNA TGCGCCGATCCTACGGCCCCGGTGGGTTACGAGCAGTACTTC.

V gene TRBV25-1 combines with J gene TRBJ2-1, with 8 bases lining up with TRBD2. This CDR3 comprises 15 residues. Germline V lookup: CDR1 MGHDK, CDR2 SYGVNS. The junction had 5 bases not matched to a gene; V was cut back by 4 bases and J by 3 bases. The CDR3 protein is CASSGSSGLYNEQFF. The CDR3 DNA sequence: TGTGCCAGCAGTGGATCTAGCGGGCTCTACAATGAGCAGTTCTTC. The full variable domain, its missing parts supplied by reference TRBV25-1 and TRBJ2-1, is EADIYQTPRYLVIGTGKKITLECSQTMGHDKMYWYQQDPGMELHLIHYSYGVNSTEKGDLSSESTVSRIRTEHFPLTLESARPSHTSQYLCASSGSSGLYNEQFFGPGTRLTVL.

This clone was detected only once. The chain has TRBV2 and TRBJ1-4, with D maybe TRBD1 (5 bases). The CDR3 contains 15 residues. Trimming cost V 6 bases and J 0 bases, with 11 bases left between them. From germline, CDR1 is SNHLY and CDR2 FYNNEI. Here the CDR3 reads CASRGDRATNEKLFF. DNA for the CDR3: TGTGCCAGCAGGGGGGACCGAGCAACTAATGAAAAACTGTTTTTT.

This clone was observed a few times. A read error may be the cause here, since a much bigger clone is one base away. The identical CDR3 is also encoded by other nucleotide sequences in the sample. The CDR3 nucleotides are TGCGCCAGCAGCCCCGGGACTAGCGGGAGTCTTGCCGGGGAGCTGTTCTTT. It codes for CASSPGTSGSLAGELFF. The V and J genes are TRBV5-1 and TRBJ2-2, with TRBD2 matching 14 bases. Germline assignment: CDR1 SGHRS and CDR2 YFSETQ. The CDR3 totals 17 residues.

The chain uses TRBV7-3 and TRBJ2-3; D is ambiguous. Germline V CDR1 and CDR2: SGHTA, FQGTGA. The CDR3 contains 12 residues. V was pared by 5 bases and J by 5 bases, with 8 bases between. In nucleotides, the CDR3 is TGTGCCAGCAGCCCATCAAAAGATACGCAGTATTTT. Translation gives CASSPSKDTQYF.

The chain carries TRBV18 and TRBJ2-1; TRBD2 matches at 11 bases. Per the germline V gene, CDR1 is KGHSH and CDR2 is LQKENI. The V and J ends lost 3 bases and 7 bases, in that order; junction bases with no gene match: 8. This CDR3 has 16 residues. The CDR3 here is CASSPALASGRNEQFF. As DNA, the CDR3 is TGTGCCAGCTCACCTGCCTTGGCTAGCGGGAGGAATGAGCAGTTCTTC.

V usage is TRBV19 and J usage is TRBJ2-7; D gene unclear. The germline CDR1 and CDR2 sequences are LNHDA and SQIVND (reference sequence). Trimming cost V 3 bases and J 2 bases, with 20 bases left between them. The CDR3 totals 17 residues. CDR3 sequence: CASSISSRPRNAYEQYF. CDR3 DNA: TGTGCCAGTAGTATTTCGAGCAGACCCCGGAACGCCTACGAGCAGTACTTC.

This clone occurred a few times. The V call is TRBV19, the J call TRBJ1-1; no clear D. CDR1 and CDR2 (germline): LNHDA, SQIVND (reference sequence). This CDR3 region has 14 residues. Trimming pared 7 bases from V and 3 bases from J, leaving 15 bases between. CDR3 region: CASTTPGLDTEAFF. CDR3 coding DNA: TGTGCCAGTACAACACCCGGGCTCGACACTGAAGCTTTCTTT.

Details on this clone: This likely stems from a read error, as it lies one base from a far larger clone. Other nucleotide sequences from this sample produce the same CDR3. The chain combines TRBV7-3 with TRBJ1-1, with TRBD1 as a possible D gene (6 bases). The CDR3 runs 13 residues. Germline CDR1 SGHTA, CDR2 FQGTGA. CDR3 sequence: CASSPNGDTEAFF. CDR3 in DNA: TGTGCCAGCAGCCCTAATGGGGACACTGAAGCTTTCTTC.

The gene calls are TRBV6-5 and TRBJ2-7, with D unresolved. Trimming removed 6 bases at V and 0 bases at J, with 12 bases between. From germline, CDR1 is MNHEY and CDR2 SVGAGI. The CDR3 sequence is 14 residues long. CDR3 nucleotides: TGTGCCAGCAGACGACTCCTAAGCTCCTACGAGCAGTACTTC. Encoded protein: CASRRLLSSYEQYF.

The V call is TRBV6-1, the J call TRBJ2-7; possible D gene TRBD2, 5 bases. The germline gives CDR1 MNHNS, CDR2 SASEGT. This CDR3 is 14 amino acids long. V was cut by 7 bases and J by 6 bases, with 19 bases left in between. As DNA, the CDR3 is TGTGCCAGCAAAACTAGTGGTGTAGGCGGCGAGCAGTACTTC. Its protein product is CASKTSGVGGEQYF.

The chain combines TRBV7-9 with TRBJ1-2, with D hard to call. CDR3 size: 12 residues. Trimming pared 3 bases from V and 8 bases from J, leaving 10 bases between. Germline CDR1 and CDR2: SEHNR and FQNEAQ (reference sequence). The CDR3 region has the DNA TGTGCCAGCAGCTTCTCCTATGGGGGCTACACCTTC. It specifies CASSFSYGGYTF. The full variable domain, completed using reference TRBV7-9 and TRBJ1-2, is DTGVSQNPRHKITKRGQNVTFRCDPISEHNRLYWYRQTLGQGPEFLTYFQNEAQLEKSRLLSDRFSAERPKGSFSTLEIQRTEQGDSAMYLCASSFSYGGYTFGSGTRLTVV.

Details on this clone: With only one base between it and a far larger clone, this is likely a read error. The chain is built from TRBV6-5 and TRBJ2-5; 8 bases align to TRBD2. The DNA end favors TRBJ2-7, so the J call may be wrong. The CDR3 runs 15 residues. The V gene's germline CDR1 is MNHEY and CDR2 SVGAGI. In DNA, the CDR3 is TGTGCCAGCAATCCAGCGGGAGTACTGACATACGAGCAGTACTTC. Its translation: CASNPAGVLTYEQYF.

The rearrangement joins TRBV19 to TRBJ1-1; possible D gene TRBD1, 5 bases. CDR3 size: 11 residues. V was cut by 4 bases and J by 8 bases, with 8 bases left in between. Germline lookup yields CDR1 LNHDA and CDR2 SQIVND (reference sequence). CDR3 nucleotide sequence: TGTGCCAGTAGTAATCCAGGGGAAGCTTTCTTT. Protein product: CASSNPGEAFF.

The DNA for the CDR3 is TGCGCCAGCAGCCCGATAGCCAAAAACATTCAGTACTTC. Its protein product is CASSPIAKNIQYF. The rearrangement uses TRBV5-1 and TRBJ2-4; D is ambiguous. Germline CDR1 and CDR2: SGHRS and YFSETQ. This CDR3 comprises 13 residues. The V end was cut by 4 bases, the J end by 0 bases, with 5 bases between. Together with reference TRBV5-1 and TRBJ2-4, the CDR3 gives the full variable domain: KAGVTQTPRYLIKTRGQQVTLSCSPISGHRSVSWYQQTPGQGLQFLFEYFSETQRNKGNFPGRFSGRQFSNSRSEMNVSTLELGDSALYLCASSPIAKNIQYFGAGTRLSVL.

CDR3 sequence (DNA): TGTGCCAGCAGCCGGGGACTAGCGGGTGACAATGAGCAGTTCTTC. Translation: CASSRGLAGDNEQFF. The gene calls are TRBV7-9 and TRBJ2-1; TRBD2 matches at 12 bases. The V gene's germline CDR1 is SEHNR and CDR2 FQNEAQ (reference sequence). CDR3 size: 15 residues. Trimming took 5 bases from V and 5 from J; bases not matched to a gene: 4.